This is a list of T cell receptor beta chains from one sample in a study of CD8 T cells in ankylosing spondylitis. Each CDR3 protein is one row after TCRdb ran MiXCR on the 5' RACE reads. The table lists 250,000 to 300,000 distinct CDR3 sequences, 15% to 25% of them singletons. Sequencing was performed on blood, either unsorted or a sorted T cell fraction (not recorded which). The receptors derive from a male donor with ankylosing spondylitis or in good health (not recorded which). Each CDR3 is given with its conserved first and last residue. A D gene is named only where the DNA matches it firmly. Clone size appears in some rows only: once, few, many, or a class for an expanded clone.

-	-	TRBV5-6	TRBJ2-6	CASMLFITGAGANVLTF	TGTGCCAGCATGCTATTCATTACCGGGGCTGGGGCCAACGTCCTGACTTTC
-	TRBD1	TRBV11-2	TRBJ1-4	CASSATAGQGVEKLFF	TGTGCCAGCAGCGCCACAGCCGGACAGGGCGTTGAAAAACTGTTTTTT
-	-	TRBV28	TRBJ2-3	CASRFWGTDTQYF	TGTGCCAGCAGATTTTGGGGGACAGATACGCAGTATTTT
-	TRBD1	TRBV7-8	TRBJ1-5	CASSLWTGGNQPQHF	TGTGCCAGCAGCTTATGGACAGGGGGCAATCAGCCCCAGCATTTT
once	-	TRBV29-1	TRBJ2-6	CSVVGSSGANVLTF	TGCAGCGTTGTGGGGTCCTCTGGGGCCAACGTCCTGACTTTC
few	-	TRBV27	TRBJ1-3	CASSLSGPGNTIYF	TGTGCCAGCAGTTTATCAGGCCCTGGAAACACCATATATTTT
-	-	TRBV29-1	TRBJ2-5	CSAHIQETQYF	TGCAGCGCGCACATACAAGAGACCCAGTACTTC
few	-	TRBV7-6	TRBJ2-3	CASSLGGGLDTQYF	TGTGCCAGCAGCTTAGGGGGGGGCCTAGATACGCAGTATTTT
many	-	TRBV15	TRBJ2-5	CATSRTVGEETQYF	TGTGCCACCAGCAGGACAGTAGGGGAAGAGACCCAGTACTTC
many	TRBD1	TRBV20-1	TRBJ2-2	CSARERGQGNTGELFF	TGCAGTGCTAGAGAGAGGGGACAGGGTAACACCGGGGAGCTGTTTTTT
few	TRBD1	TRBV3-1	TRBJ2-2	CASSPGQGGELFF	TGTGCCAGCAGCCCGGGACAGGGCGGGGAGCTGTTTTTT
-	-	TRBV10-3	TRBJ2-3	CAIGAEVTDTQYF	TGTGCCATCGGGGCGGAGGTCACAGATACGCAGTATTTT
few	TRBD1	TRBV5-1	TRBJ2-1	CASSSYPGTELYNEQFF	TGCGCCAGCAGCTCATACCCCGGGACAGAGCTCTACAATGAGCAGTTCTTC
-	TRBD2	TRBV20-1	TRBJ2-5	CSARDLRGGQETQYF	TGCAGTGCTAGAGATCTGCGGGGGGGCCAAGAGACCCAGTACTTC
-	TRBD2	TRBV7-3	TRBJ2-5	CASSPLAGGGETQYF	TGTGCCAGCAGCCCGCTAGCGGGAGGGGGAGAGACCCAGTACTTC
many	-	TRBV5-1	TRBJ1-1	CASSPQGGDTEAFF	TGCGCCAGCAGCCCACAGGGAGGTGACACTGAAGCTTTCTTT
few	-	TRBV3-1	TRBJ2-5	CASSPDVGGLQETQYF	TGTGCCAGCAGCCCTGACGTAGGGGGACTCCAAGAGACCCAGTACTTC
-	-	TRBV3-1	TRBJ2-3	CASSQLGQPTDTQYF	TGTGCCAGCAGCCAGCTTGGACAGCCCACAGATACGCAGTATTTT
-	-	TRBV25-1	TRBJ1-4	CASSEYGGGREKLFF	TGTGCCAGCAGTGAATATGGGGGGGGTAGAGAAAAACTGTTTTTT
-	TRBD1	TRBV4-2	TRBJ1-3	CASSQAAGGENTIYF	TGTGCCAGCAGCCAAGCGGCAGGGGGCGAGAACACCATATATTTT
-	-	TRBV2	TRBJ2-2	CASNGFRRITGELFF	TGTGCCAGCAACGGATTTAGACGGATCACCGGGGAGCTGTTTTTT
-	-	TRBV29-1	TRBJ2-5	CSIRDYSQETQYF	TGCAGCATCCGAGATTACAGCCAAGAGACCCAGTACTTC
many	-	TRBV20-1	TRBJ1-2	CSARAGANYGYTF	TGCAGTGCTCGGGCAGGGGCTAACTATGGCTACACCTTC
few	-	TRBV5-5	TRBJ2-3	CASSLGPTGRTDTQYF	TGTGCCAGCAGCTTGGGCCCGACAGGTCGCACAGATACGCAGTATTTT
few	-	TRBV7-2	TRBJ1-2	CASSLAPGGGGYTF	TGTGCCAGCAGCTTAGCCCCCGGAGGAGGTGGCTACACCTTC
many	-	TRBV9	TRBJ1-2	CASSVGGTPSNYGYTF	TGTGCCAGCAGCGTAGGGGGGACACCTTCTAACTATGGCTACACCTTC
few	-	TRBV6-6	TRBJ2-3	CASRPGEGDTQYF	TGTGCCAGCAGACCGGGGGAAGGAGATACGCAGTATTTT
many	-	TRBV15	TRBJ2-4	CATSRAGIIAKNIQYF	TGTGCCACCAGCAGAGCAGGGATAATAGCCAAAAACATTCAGTACTTC
-	-	TRBV18	TRBJ2-3	CASSPFTDTQYF	TGTGCCAGCTCACCATTCACAGATACGCAGTATTTT
few	-	TRBV10-3	TRBJ1-3	CAISESKSRASGNTIYF	TGTGCCATCAGTGAGTCGAAATCCAGAGCCTCTGGAAACACCATATATTTT
few	-	TRBV6-1	TRBJ1-5	CASSERALTGLGQPQHF	TGTGCCAGCAGTGAAAGGGCCCTGACAGGTTTGGGACAGCCCCAGCATTTT
once	-	TRBV14	TRBJ2-1	CASSQDVRRSSYNEQFF	TGTGCCAGCAGCCAAGATGTGCGGAGGAGCTCCTACAATGAGCAGTTCTTC
few	-	TRBV12-3/TRBV12-4	TRBJ2-3	CASSDTGKVADTQYF	TGTGCCAGCAGTGACACAGGGAAGGTCGCAGATACGCAGTATTTT
-	-	TRBV27	TRBJ2-1	CASSLVGGSQNYNEQFF	TGTGCCAGCAGTCTGGTGGGTGGGAGCCAAAACTACAATGAGCAGTTCTTC
many	-	TRBV12-3/TRBV12-4	TRBJ1-5	CASSLGVSNQPQHF	TGTGCCAGCAGTCTGGGGGTTAGCAATCAGCCCCAGCATTTT
-	TRBD1	TRBV6-5	TRBJ1-1	CASSYDGQGMAFF	TGTGCCAGCAGTTATGATGGACAGGGGATGGCTTTCTTT
-	TRBD1	TRBV27	TRBJ1-2	CASSIGQGNGYTF	TGTGCCAGCAGTATAGGACAGGGAAATGGCTACACCTTC
-	TRBD2	TRBV5-1	TRBJ2-2	CASRPGTSANTGELFF	TGCGCCAGCAGGCCCGGGACTAGTGCCAACACCGGGGAGCTGTTTTTT
-	TRBD1	TRBV20-1	TRBJ2-3	CSASRTGGGLSTDTQYF	TGCAGTGCTAGTCGGACAGGGGGAGGCCTTAGCACAGATACGCAGTATTTT
few	-	TRBV20-1	TRBJ2-3	CSAREVSTDTQYF	TGCAGTGCTAGAGAGGTTAGCACAGATACGCAGTATTTT